This T cell receptor beta chain was sequenced during a study of T cells after yellow fever vaccination. Broader study findings: Bulk-population clonotypes that are abundant could appear as contaminants in FACS-sorted repertoires. Overall, a small share of clonotypes was seen in both CD4 and CD8 compartments. Weaker overall, the secondary response nonetheless peaked faster (day 5 versus 15).

This clonotype was observed many times. Its antigen remains unknown. The V and J ends lost 3 bases and 5 bases respectively, with 8 bases between them. From germline, CDR1 is SGHVS and CDR2 FNYEAQ. This CDR3 has 12 residues. The authors made TCR cDNA by 5'RACE template switching, adding a universal primer site and UMIs. TCRdb fed the 5' RACE reads into MiXCR, producing one record per CDR3 protein. Of around 310,000 distinct CDR3 sequences listed, 3% to 4.5% were seen once; the top ten hold roughly a quarter. The receptor comes from a man between 18 and 35 years old who received the YFV17D yellow fever vaccine. The chain joins TRBV7-6 to TRBJ2-7; D is undetermined. The sample in question was PBMCs, obtained 5 days after the yellow fever booster vaccination. CDR3 in amino acids: CASSFGNHEQYF. The DNA of the CDR3 is TGTGCCAGCAGCTTTGGCAACCACGAGCAGTACTTC.